This TCR beta chain was captured in a study of T cell responses to AZD1222 COVID-19 vaccine. General study points: The study sampled repertoires only after the peak T cell response.

Trimming removed 2 bases at V and 1 base at J, with 17 bases between. The CDR3 is 17 residues long. In germline, CDR1 is KGHSH, CDR2 LQKENI. Assay used: immunoSEQ multiplex PCR; TCRdb lists only in-frame clones, some missing. There are 150,000 to 200,000 clones in the sample; over 85% occur only once, and approximately 4% lies in the top ten. Concerning this clone itself: Its antigen is unknown.

This TCR was recovered from an adult in good health. V and J are TRBV18 and TRBJ1-2; D not certain. This specimen was peripheral blood, taken on day 0 of AZD1222 vaccination. CDR3 in DNA: TGTGCCAGCTCACCAAAGGGCTCGATAGGGTTTAACTATGGCTACACCTTC. Amino acids: CASSPKGSIGFNYGYTF. The whole variable domain, remainder taken from reference TRBV18 and TRBJ1-2, is NAGVMQNPRHLVRRRGQEARLRCSPMKGHSHVYWYRQLPEEGLKFMVYLQKENIIDESGMPKERFSAEFPKEGPSILRIQQVVRGDSAAYFCASSPKGSIGFNYGYTFGSGTRLTVV.